This T cell receptor (beta chain) emerged from a study of OX40 agonist ivuxolimab in advanced cancers. Clones were sequenced by immunoSEQ multiplex PCR, and TCRdb holds only the in-frame ones, with some missing. The sample yields under 70,000 clones, about 94% seen once. CDR3 size: 15 residues. Germline CDR1 reads MGHRA; CDR2 reads YSYEKL. The V end was cut by 0 bases, the J end by 3 bases, with 12 bases between. The clonotype originates from an adult with an advanced solid tumor such as melanoma, head and neck, liver or kidney cancer. The chain joins TRBV4-1 to TRBJ2-7; D possibly corresponds to TRBD1 (5 bases). The sample here was CD4+ or CD8+ T cells sorted from blood, taken in a trial of the OX40 agonist ivuxolimab. The chain's CDR3 is CASSQDRAQGYEQYF. As DNA, the CDR3 is TGCGCCAGCAGCCAAGATAGGGCCCAGGGCTACGAGCAGTACTTC.